This is a list of T cell receptor beta chains from one sample in a study of T cells in Graves' hyperthyroidism and ophthalmopathy. TCRdb redid the calling of the multiplex PCR reads with MiXCR, one entry per CDR3 protein. The table lists 250,000 to 300,000 distinct CDR3 sequences, approximately 13% of them singletons. Sequencing input: blood. These receptors all come from a woman aged 40-49 years with Graves' hyperthyroidism. Each CDR3 is given with its conserved first and last residue. The D gene is left open where the match is weak. Clone size is not always given. Where it is, it says once, few, many or a class for expanded clones.

size: few; V: TRBV7-9; D: .; J: TRBJ2-1; DNA: TGTGCCAGCAGCATTCTAGCGCTGCGGGAGCAGTTCTTC; CDR3: CASSILALREQFF
size: many; V: TRBV6-2/TRBV6-3; D: .; J: TRBJ1-5; DNA: TGTGCCAGCAGTTACCTGGGGCCCAATCAGCCCCAGCATTTT; CDR3: CASSYLGPNQPQHF
size: many; V: TRBV11-2; D: TRBD2; J: TRBJ2-1; DNA: TGTGCCAGCAGCTCTAAGGTCGGACTAGCGGGCAATGAGCAGTTCTTC; CDR3: CASSSKVGLAGNEQFF
size: .; V: TRBV6-1; D: TRBD2; J: TRBJ2-1; DNA: TGTGCCAGCAGTGAAGCCGGGACTAGCTACAATGAGCAGTTCTTC; CDR3: CASSEAGTSYNEQFF
size: many; V: TRBV7-9; D: .; J: TRBJ2-7; DNA: TGTGCCAGCAGCTTAGCGCTAGCACGCTACGAGCAGTACTTC; CDR3: CASSLALARYEQYF
size: many; V: TRBV14; D: .; J: TRBJ2-3; DNA: TGTGCCAGCAGCCAAGAGCAGCATTCTCGGACAGATACGCAGTATTTT; CDR3: CASSQEQHSRTDTQYF
size: .; V: TRBV5-1; D: TRBD1; J: TRBJ2-3; DNA: TGCGCCAGCAGCCACGGACAGGGAAGGGGCACAGATACGCAGTATTTT; CDR3: CASSHGQGRGTDTQYF
size: many; V: TRBV28; D: .; J: TRBJ1-3; DNA: TGTGCCAGCAGTTTATGGGTACAGTCTGGAAACACCATATATTTT; CDR3: CASSLWVQSGNTIYF
size: many; V: TRBV5-6; D: TRBD1; J: TRBJ1-2; DNA: TGTGCCAGCACCCTGACAGGGGGGCATGGCTACACCTTC; CDR3: CASTLTGGHGYTF
size: many; V: TRBV7-3; D: .; J: TRBJ2-1; DNA: TGTGCCAGCAGCTTAAGGGCCCAGGGCCTAAGGTACAATGAGCAGTTCTTC; CDR3: CASSLRAQGLRYNEQFF
size: .; V: TRBV7-2; D: TRBD1; J: TRBJ2-2; DNA: TGTGCCAGCAGCTTAGGGGGCGCAGGGGGCACCGGGGAGCTGTTTTTT; CDR3: CASSLGGAGGTGELFF
size: few; V: TRBV14; D: TRBD1; J: TRBJ2-7; DNA: TGTGCCAGCAGCCCCCTCTGGGGGGACAGGGAGTACAAGCAGTACTTC; CDR3: CASSPLWGDREYKQYF
size: few; V: TRBV3-1; D: TRBD1; J: TRBJ1-4; DNA: TGTGCCAGCAGCCTACAGGGGGCAGAGGAAAAACTGTTTTTT; CDR3: CASSLQGAEEKLFF
size: many; V: TRBV7-9; D: .; J: TRBJ2-3; DNA: TGTGCCAGCAGCTTAGCGAGGCTCCTGGGCACAGATACGCAGTATTTT; CDR3: CASSLARLLGTDTQYF
size: many; V: TRBV6-1; D: TRBD1; J: TRBJ2-7; DNA: TGTGCCAGCAGGACGACAGGGGGTAGCCTTGACGAGCAGTACTTC; CDR3: CASRTTGGSLDEQYF
size: many; V: TRBV7-2; D: TRBD1; J: TRBJ2-3; DNA: TGTGCCAGCAGCTTATCCCGGACAGGGGGCTTAGATACGCAGTATTTT; CDR3: CASSLSRTGGLDTQYF
size: many; V: TRBV10-3; D: .; J: TRBJ1-3; DNA: TGTGCCATCAGTGCGGGAGACACCATATATTTT; CDR3: CAISAGDTIYF
size: many; V: TRBV6-5; D: TRBD2; J: TRBJ2-7; DNA: TGTGCCAGCAGTTACTCGCTAGCGGGGGAGCAGTACTTC; CDR3: CASSYSLAGEQYF
size: many; V: TRBV20-1; D: TRBD1; J: TRBJ2-7; DNA: TGCAGTGCTAGAGACAGGGGGCGCGAGCAGTACTTC; CDR3: CSARDRGREQYF
size: many; V: TRBV29-1; D: TRBD1; J: TRBJ2-7; DNA: TGCAGCGTTGGCGGGGACAGGGCACGGGTCACACCATACGAGCAGTACTTC; CDR3: CSVGGDRARVTPYEQYF
size: many; V: TRBV11-2; D: TRBD2; J: TRBJ2-7; DNA: TGTGCCAGCAGCTTCGCGGGAGGGGGAGGGTACGAGCAGTACTTC; CDR3: CASSFAGGGGYEQYF
size: .; V: TRBV10-3; D: .; J: TRBJ2-1; DNA: TGTGCCACCCAGATTGGGGAAAGCTCCTACAATGAGCAGTTCTTC; CDR3: CATQIGESSYNEQFF
size: many; V: TRBV18; D: .; J: TRBJ2-3; DNA: TGTGCCAGCTCATTATCAAACGGCGCAGATACGCAGTATTTT; CDR3: CASSLSNGADTQYF
size: many; V: TRBV20-1; D: TRBD2; J: TRBJ2-1; DNA: TGCAGTGCTAGATCCCCCGGCCGGAGCGGGAGTTCCTACAATGAGCAGTTCTTC; CDR3: CSARSPGRSGSSYNEQFF
size: .; V: TRBV24-1; D: TRBD2; J: TRBJ2-3; DNA: TGTGCCACCAGTGACCCAGGACTAGCGGGAGCCAGCACAGATACGCAGTATTTT; CDR3: CATSDPGLAGASTDTQYF
size: .; V: TRBV28; D: .; J: TRBJ2-5; DNA: TGTGCCAGCAGTTTTGGAAGTCTTCAAGAGACCCAGTACTTC; CDR3: CASSFGSLQETQYF
size: many; V: TRBV6-1; D: .; J: TRBJ1-4; DNA: TGTGCCAGCAGTAGGACAGCCACTAATGAAAAACTGTTTTTT; CDR3: CASSRTATNEKLFF
size: .; V: TRBV3-1; D: .; J: TRBJ2-6; DNA: TGTGCCAGCAGCCAACGGATAGGGGGATCTGGGGCCAACGTCCTGACTTTC; CDR3: CASSQRIGGSGANVLTF
size: many; V: TRBV11-2; D: TRBD2; J: TRBJ2-2; DNA: TGTGCCAGCAGCGCCACTAGCGGGTCGATCGGGGAGCTGTTTTTT; CDR3: CASSATSGSIGELFF
size: many; V: TRBV6-1; D: .; J: TRBJ1-5; DNA: TGTGCCAGCAGTGACGGTCTGGCAGGCCGTAATCAGCCCCAGCATTTT; CDR3: CASSDGLAGRNQPQHF
size: few; V: TRBV18; D: TRBD1; J: TRBJ2-3; DNA: TGTGCCAGCTCAAACACAGGGGCAGATACGCAGTATTTT; CDR3: CASSNTGADTQYF
size: many; V: TRBV3-1; D: TRBD1; J: TRBJ1-4; DNA: TGTGCCAGCAGCCAAGCGCCAGGGGGCGCGAAACTGTTTTTT; CDR3: CASSQAPGGAKLFF
size: many; V: TRBV7-2; D: .; J: TRBJ2-3; DNA: TGTGCCAGCAGTCCCATGCAGGGAGATACGCAGTATTTT; CDR3: CASSPMQGDTQYF
size: many; V: TRBV6-1; D: .; J: TRBJ1-1; DNA: TGTGCCAGCAGAAGGGGGAAGAACACTGAAGCTTTCTTT; CDR3: CASRRGKNTEAFF
size: many; V: TRBV9; D: TRBD1; J: TRBJ1-6; DNA: TGTGCCAGCAGCTCCCGGGACAGGCATTCACCCCTCCACTTT; CDR3: CASSSRDRHSPLHF
size: few; V: TRBV29-1; D: .; J: TRBJ2-7; DNA: TGCAGCGTTGAAGACGAGATCGAGGGTGGGCAGTACTTC; CDR3: CSVEDEIEGGQYF
size: many; V: TRBV6-1; D: .; J: TRBJ1-2; DNA: TGTGCCAGCAGTAACCACGGAATCTTTCGGTATGGCTACACCTTC; CDR3: CASSNHGIFRYGYTF
size: .; V: TRBV5-1; D: .; J: TRBJ2-2; DNA: TGCGCCAGCAGCCCAGGGATTGCGGGCACCGGGGAGCTGTTTTTT; CDR3: CASSPGIAGTGELFF
size: many; V: TRBV5-1; D: TRBD2; J: TRBJ2-3; DNA: TGCGCCAGCACAATGGGGACTAGCGGCACAGATACGCAGTATTTT; CDR3: CASTMGTSGTDTQYF
size: .; V: TRBV28; D: .; J: TRBJ2-2; DNA: TGTGCCAGCAGTTTCGGGGTTGGCGGGGAGCTGTTTTTT; CDR3: CASSFGVGGELFF
size: many; V: TRBV6-1; D: TRBD2; J: TRBJ2-1; DNA: TGTGCCAGCAGTATAGCGGGGGAGGTGAATGAGCAGTTCTTC; CDR3: CASSIAGEVNEQFF
size: many; V: TRBV19; D: .; J: TRBJ1-1; DNA: TGTGCCAGTAGTACTCAGGGGTACACTGAAGCTTTCTTT; CDR3: CASSTQGYTEAFF
size: .; V: TRBV6-2/TRBV6-3; D: .; J: TRBJ1-2; DNA: TGTGCCAGCAGTGGGCTGCGTGGGAACTTCGGGGGACATGGCTACACCTTC; CDR3: CASSGLRGNFGGHGYTF
size: few; V: TRBV9; D: .; J: TRBJ1-5; DNA: TGTGCCAGCAGCGAGTTTGCAGAGAGCAATCAGCCCCAGCATTTT; CDR3: CASSEFAESNQPQHF
size: many; V: TRBV6-1; D: TRBD1; J: TRBJ1-4; DNA: TGTGCCAGCAGTAGATACAGGGGGGATAATGAAAAACTGTTTTTT; CDR3: CASSRYRGDNEKLFF
size: few; V: TRBV7-6; D: .; J: TRBJ2-1; DNA: TGTGCCAGCAGCTTAGCAGCGGGTGGGGGTGAGCAGTTCTTC; CDR3: CASSLAAGGGEQFF
size: many; V: TRBV11-3; D: .; J: TRBJ2-1; DNA: TGTGCCAGCAGCCTCCTTGACATGAGCTCCTACAATGAGCAGTTCTTC; CDR3: CASSLLDMSSYNEQFF
size: many; V: TRBV6-5; D: TRBD1; J: TRBJ1-4; DNA: TGTGCCAGCAGTTACCAGCGGGACAGTAATGAAAAACTGTTTTTT; CDR3: CASSYQRDSNEKLFF
size: many; V: TRBV20-1; D: .; J: TRBJ1-6; DNA: TGCAGTGCTCAATCCCTTAATTCACCCCTCCACTTT; CDR3: CSAQSLNSPLHF
size: many; V: TRBV27; D: TRBD1; J: TRBJ2-7; DNA: TGTGCCAGCAGTTCGCCGATTCGACAGGGATCCCACGAGCAGTACTTC; CDR3: CASSSPIRQGSHEQYF
size: .; V: TRBV6-1; D: .; J: TRBJ2-5; DNA: TGTGCCAGCAGTTTTCAGGGACCAAGCGGAGAGACCCAGTACTTC; CDR3: CASSFQGPSGETQYF
size: many; V: TRBV2; D: .; J: TRBJ2-1; DNA: TGTGCCAGCAGTGAAGCGCCGGTTGAGCAGTTCTTC; CDR3: CASSEAPVEQFF
size: few; V: TRBV18; D: .; J: TRBJ2-5; DNA: TGTGCCAGCACCAGGGGACTTCAAGAGACCCAGTACTTC; CDR3: CASTRGLQETQYF
size: few; V: TRBV7-9; D: TRBD2; J: TRBJ2-7; DNA: TGTGCCAGCAGCTTAGCCTCGACTAGCGGGAGCTACGTGCAGTACTTC; CDR3: CASSLASTSGSYVQYF